These 27 T cell receptor beta chains originate from one sample sequenced in a study of shared clonotypes between healthy human individuals. Sequenced by immunoSEQ multiplex PCR; TCRdb stores in-frame clones only, minus some. The data contain 2 million to 3 million clones, more than 85% of them singletons. The sample comprised naive CD4+ T cells from PBMCs. The sample's subset: CD45RA+ positively selected. Every receptor here comes from a man between 18 and 35 years old in good health. Some clones in this sample may be carry-over from other donors' samples.

V usage is TRBV5-4 and J usage is TRBJ1-1; TRBD1 matches 8 bases. Germline CDR1 is SGHNT and CDR2 is YYREEE (reference sequence). Trimming took 4 bases from V and 3 from J; bases not matched to a gene: 8. CDR3 size: 15 residues. CDR3 bases: TGTGCCAGCAGCATCGCAGGGGGCTCCTACACTGAAGCTTTCTTT. Amino acids: CASSIAGGSYTEAFF.

The rearrangement links TRBV4-1 to TRBJ2-1; TRBD2 aligns across 11 bases. There are 18 residues in the CDR3. The germline V gene encodes CDR1 MGHRA and CDR2 YSYEKL. V lost 2 bases, J lost 0 bases, and 6 bases stayed unmatched. CDR3 DNA: TGCGCCAGCAGCCAACCTAGCGGGGGGAGGATCTCCTACAATGAGCAGTTCTTC. It specifies CASSQPSGGRISYNEQFF.

The V gene is TRBV10-3, the J gene TRBJ1-5; D is undetermined. Trimming stripped 2 bases from V and 7 bases from J, with 12 bases between. CDR3 length equals 14 residues. Germline CDR1 reads ENHRY; CDR2 reads SYGVKD. CDR3 in DNA: TGTGCCATCAGTGAGGGGGAGAGGCGCCAGCCCCAGCATTTT. Translating it yields CAISEGERRQPQHF.

The V and J genes are TRBV28 and TRBJ1-2; 9 bases align to TRBD1. The germline V gene has CDR1 MDHEN and CDR2 SYDVKM. V was pared by 5 bases and J by 3 bases, with 10 bases of the junction left unmatched. This CDR3 region has 16 residues. CDR3 in DNA: TGTGCCAGCAGTGGACACGGGACAGGGAGAGACTATGGCTACACCTTC. It specifies CASSGHGTGRDYGYTF.

The chain uses TRBV18 and TRBJ2-3; D not certain. There are 16 residues in the CDR3. Germline CDR1 is KGHSH and CDR2 is LQKENI. The V gene lost 3 bases and the J gene lost 0 bases, with 13 bases spanning the gap. CDR3 DNA: TGTGCCAGCTCACCGATACAGCCCTCTAGCACAGATACGCAGTATTTT. It translates to CASSPIQPSSTDTQYF.

This rearrangement joins TRBV28 to TRBJ2-7, with 12 nucleotides matching TRBD2. Per the germline V gene, CDR1 is MDHEN and CDR2 is SYDVKM. With 8 bases clipped from V and 2 bases from J, the junction kept 4 bases outside the gene matches. This CDR3 comprises 14 residues. CDR3: CASQTSGSAYEQYF. CDR3 coding DNA: TGTGCCAGCCAGACTAGCGGGAGTGCCTACGAGCAGTACTTC.

This clone was picked up one time. The chain couples TRBV11-1 to TRBJ1-2, with a weak D call TRBD1 (5 bases). This CDR3 comprises 15 residues. V was pared by 4 bases and J by 4 bases, with 16 bases between. The germline V gene has CDR1 SGHAT and CDR2 FQDESV (reference sequence). The CDR3 DNA reads TGTGCCAGCAGCTCCCGACAGCGCGGTCTCTATGGCTACACCTTC. Residues: CASSSRQRGLYGYTF.

The gene calls are TRBV19 and TRBJ2-1; 8 bases are a match to TRBD2. The germline V gene encodes CDR1 LNHDA and CDR2 SQIVND (reference sequence). The trim removed 4 bases at V and 7 bases at J, leaving 15 bases unmatched. The CDR3 sequence is 17 residues long. The CDR3 bases are TGTGCCAGTAGTACATGGGCGGGTAGCGGGGTCGGAAATGAGCAGTTCTTC. This encodes CASSTWAGSGVGNEQFF. The variable domain in full, with the rest retrieved from reference TRBV19 and TRBJ2-1, is DGGITQSPKYLFRKEGQNVTLSCEQNLNHDAMYWYRQDPGQGLRLIYYSQIVNDFQKGDIAEGYSVSREKKESFPLTVTSAQKNPTAFYLCASSTWAGSGVGNEQFFGPGTRLTVL.

This clone came up once. This rearrangement joins TRBV13 to TRBJ1-5; D is perhaps TRBD1 (5 bases). Trimming cost V 3 bases and J 3 bases, with 24 bases left between them. The V gene's germline CDR1 is PRHDT and CDR2 FYEKMQ (reference sequence). CDR3 length: 19 amino acids. The CDR3 nucleotides read TGTGCCAGCAGCTTCCCCGACAGATGGGTTGGGGGTGTCAATCAGCCCCAGCATTTT. Its protein is CASSFPDRWVGGVNQPQHF.

A remark on this clone: The same CDR3 is also encoded by other DNA sequences in this sample. The rearrangement joins TRBV7-2 to TRBJ2-7; no firm D call. The CDR3 covers 13 residues. Germline V gene lookup returns CDR1 SGHTA and CDR2 FQGNSA. The germline V and J ends were trimmed by 0 bases and 3 bases, with 6 bases remaining between them. The chain's CDR3 is CASSLARDYEQYF. Here the CDR3 DNA reads TGTGCCAGCAGCTTAGCGCGCGACTACGAGCAGTACTTC.

The rearrangement joins TRBV27 to TRBJ2-4, with a possible D match to TRBD1 (5 bases). V was trimmed by 4 bases and J by 8 bases, leaving 15 bases between them. Looked up from germline, CDR1 is MNHEY and CDR2 is SMNVEV (reference sequence). This CDR3 is 14 amino acids long. In DNA, the CDR3 is TGTGCCAGCAGTTCCCCCAGGGTCAGACACATTCAGTACTTC. Residues: CASSSPRVRHIQYF.

The chain has TRBV10-1 and TRBJ2-7; TRBD1 or TRBD2 may be the D gene (5 bases each). The CDR3 totals 14 residues. V lost 6 bases and J 2 bases, leaving 14 bases between the germline ends. Germline V lookup: CDR1 WNHNN, CDR2 SYGVQD (reference sequence). The CDR3 sequence is CASRNGTATYEQYF. CDR3 DNA sequence: TGCGCCAGCAGGAACGGGACCGCCACCTACGAGCAGTACTTC.

The CDR3 sequence is CASSYRTGQGGYGYTF. The CDR3 DNA reads as TGCGCCAGCAGCTACCGAACAGGACAGGGGGGCTATGGCTACACCTTC. This sequence joins TRBV5-1 and TRBJ1-2; the match to TRBD1 covers 10 bases. V shed 3 bases and J 4 bases; nucleotides not matched to a gene: 9. The CDR3 consists of 16 residues. Germline CDR1 reads SGHRS; CDR2 reads YFSETQ.

The genes are TRBV7-9 and TRBJ2-7; TRBD1 matches 7 bases. Per the germline V gene, CDR1 is SEHNR and CDR2 is FQNEAQ (reference sequence). V lost 5 bases to trimming and J lost 3 bases; unmatched junction nucleotides: 10. This CDR3 region has 15 residues. The CDR3 sequence: CASSPGQVRVYEQYF. DNA of the CDR3: TGTGCCAGCAGCCCTGGACAGGTCCGAGTCTACGAGCAGTACTTC.

The gene calls are TRBV5-1 and TRBJ1-5, with D hard to call. With 1 base removed from V and 0 bases from J, the gap between germline ends came to 11 bases. Germline loops: CDR1 SGHRS, CDR2 YFSETQ. CDR3 length: 16 amino acids. For the CDR3, the DNA is TGCGCCAGCAGCTTGCAGCCGGCCGGTAGCAATCAGCCCCAGCATTTT. Protein product: CASSLQPAGSNQPQHF.

The rearrangement uses TRBV7-9 and TRBJ1-4, with 7 bases fitting TRBD1. This CDR3 contains 15 residues. Trimming at V came to 5 bases and at J to 4 bases, leaving 7 bases not matched to a gene. Per the germline V gene, CDR1 is SEHNR and CDR2 is FQNEAQ (reference sequence). CDR3 amino acids: CASSPRDSFNEKLFF. The CDR3 coding sequence is TGTGCCAGCAGCCCCAGGGACAGTTTTAATGAAAAACTGTTTTTT.

The J gene is TRBJ2-1, the V gene TRBV28, with 11 bases that match TRBD2. CDR1 and CDR2 from the germline V gene are MDHEN and SYDVKM. The CDR3 consists of 19 residues. V lost 4 bases, J lost 4 bases, and 15 bases stayed unmatched. As DNA, the CDR3 is TGTGCCAGCAGTTCCCAAACTAGCGGGAGCAGTGGGTGGTACAATGAGCAGTTCTTC. This encodes CASSSQTSGSSGWYNEQFF.

V gene TRBV6-5 combines with J gene TRBJ2-7; D uncertain. The CDR3 contains 13 residues. Trimming pared 2 bases from V and 1 base from J, leaving 6 bases between. Looked up from germline, CDR1 is MNHEY and CDR2 is SVGAGI. The CDR3 DNA sequence: TGTGCCAGCAGTTACAGGTGGTCCTACGAGCAGTACTTC. This gives the protein CASSYRWSYEQYF.

Turning to this clone: The identical CDR3 is also encoded by other nucleotide sequences in the sample. V is TRBV5-4 and J is TRBJ1-2; D gene ambiguous. The CDR3 spans 12 residues. Germline lookup yields CDR1 SGHNT and CDR2 YYREEE (reference sequence). V lost 0 bases to trimming and J lost 6 bases, with 6 bases between them. CDR3 loop: CASSLVGDGYTF. The CDR3, as DNA: TGTGCCAGCAGCTTGGTTGGGGATGGCTACACCTTC.

The chain couples TRBV6-5 to TRBJ1-5; D gene ambiguous. The CDR3 contains 10 residues. From germline, CDR1 is MNHEY and CDR2 SVGAGI. The germline V and J ends were trimmed by 5 bases and 7 bases, with 3 bases remaining between them. CDR3 sequence reads: CASSEQPQHF. The CDR3 DNA reads as TGTGCCAGCAGTGAACAGCCCCAGCATTTT.

The V and J genes are TRBV7-9 and TRBJ2-2, with D hard to call. The CDR3 covers 13 residues. Per the germline V gene, CDR1 is SEHNR and CDR2 is FQNEAQ (reference sequence). Trimming took off 4 bases at V and 6 bases at J, with 9 bases between the two ends. CDR3 sequence reads: CASSSTRAGELFF. CDR3 DNA sequence: TGTGCCAGCAGCTCCACACGGGCCGGGGAGCTGTTTTTT. Using reference TRBV7-9 and TRBJ2-2 for the parts outside the CDR3, the full variable domain is DTGVSQNPRHKITKRGQNVTFRCDPISEHNRLYWYRQTLGQGPEFLTYFQNEAQLEKSRLLSDRFSAERPKGSFSTLEIQRTEQGDSAMYLCASSSTRAGELFFGEGSRLTVL.

This rearrangement joins TRBV5-8 to TRBJ1-5, with a tentative D call TRBD1 (5 bases). The germline V gene has CDR1 SGHTS and CDR2 YDEGEE. The CDR3 spans 13 residues. With 7 bases removed from V and 2 bases from J, the gap between germline ends came to 10 bases. This CDR3 is CASDRGRNQPQHF. The CDR3 DNA reads TGTGCCAGCGATAGGGGTCGCAATCAGCCCCAGCATTTT. The full variable domain, completed using reference TRBV5-8 and TRBJ1-5, is EAGVTQSPTHLIKTRGQQATLRCSPISGHTSVYWYQQALGLGLQFLLWYDEGEERNRGNFPPRFSGRQFPNYSSELNVNALELEDSALYLCASDRGRNQPQHFGDGTRLSIL.

This chain uses TRBV7-2 with TRBJ2-5, with 7 bases identical to TRBD1. The V gene's germline CDR1 is SGHTA and CDR2 FQGNSA. Losses at the gene ends were 1 base for V and 7 bases for J; bases not matched to a gene: 9. There are 15 residues in the CDR3. This CDR3 reads CASSLGRDREGTQYF. The CDR3 DNA is TGTGCCAGCAGCTTAGGGAGAGACAGGGAAGGGACCCAGTACTTC.

The chain uses TRBV15 and TRBJ2-1; 7 positions agree with TRBD2. The CDR3 is 14 amino acids. Losses at the gene ends were 9 bases for V and 6 bases for J; bases not matched to a gene: 11. CDR1 is LNHNV and CDR2 is YYDKDF in the germline V gene (reference sequence). CDR3 sequence reads: CATRRTSDSNEQFF. DNA of the CDR3: TGTGCCACACGACGGACTAGTGATAGCAATGAGCAGTTCTTC.

This chain connects TRBV27 to TRBJ1-1; D possibly corresponds to TRBD1 (6 bases). V lost 3 bases, J lost 4 bases, and 18 bases lay in between. There are 16 residues in the CDR3. Per germline, CDR1 MNHEY and CDR2 SMNVEV (reference sequence). This CDR3 reads CASSFTTGFGVTEAFF. CDR3 nucleotide sequence: TGTGCCAGCAGTTTTACAACAGGGTTCGGGGTCACTGAAGCTTTCTTT.

V and J are TRBV7-2 and TRBJ2-5, with D possibly TRBD1 on 7 matching bases. Germline V gene lookup returns CDR1 SGHTA and CDR2 FQGNSA. The CDR3 has 17 amino acids. Deletions cut 2 bases from V and 3 bases from J, with 19 bases between. The CDR3 is CASSLRGKGASKETQYF. The CDR3 DNA is TGTGCCAGCAGCTTACGGGGGAAGGGGGCTTCGAAAGAGACCCAGTACTTC. Drawing the rest from reference TRBV7-2 and TRBJ2-5, the complete variable domain is GAGVSQSPSNKVTEKGKDVELRCDPISGHTALYWYRQSLGQGLEFLIYFQGNSAPDKSGLPSDRFSAERTGGSVSTLTIQRTQQEDSAVYLCASSLRGKGASKETQYFGPGTRLLVL.

J is TRBJ2-7 and V is TRBV7-9; maybe TRBD2 (6 bases). There are 13 residues in the CDR3. Trimming removed 5 bases at V and 6 bases at J, with 14 bases between. Germline assignment: CDR1 SEHNR and CDR2 FQNEAQ (reference sequence). In nucleotides, the CDR3 is TGTGCCAGCAGCCAGTCCGGGAGTAGCGAGCAGTACTTC. Translation gives CASSQSGSSEQYF.